Sequencing of this TCR beta chain was carried out in a study of radiation and T cells in renal cell carcinoma. The data were produced by immunoSEQ multiplex PCR, yet TCRdb's version contains in-frame clones alone and is incomplete. There are about 130,000 clones in the sample; roughly four fifths occur only once, and 5.8% lies in the top ten. This CDR3 is 14 amino acids long. Germline CDR1 MNHEY, CDR2 SVGAGI. V lost 2 bases and J 5 bases, leaving 12 bases between the germline ends. Time point reported: blood 2 weeks post-SBRT. Treatment of the sample: 15 Gy SBRT to primary tumor, nephrectomy 4 weeks later. Serial blood draws occurred at baseline and 2 and 4 weeks post-SBRT. The patient's renal cell carcinoma had clear cell pathology.

The rearrangement joins TRBV6-5 to TRBJ1-1; D gene uncertain. This TCR was recovered from a man in his fifties or sixties with renal cell carcinoma. The material sequenced was blood, taken from a patient whose treatment included radiotherapy and nephrectomy. The CDR3 coding sequence is TGTGCCAGCAGTTACGAGAGACGGCGGACTGAAGCTTTCTTT. Its protein is CASSYERRRTEAFF.